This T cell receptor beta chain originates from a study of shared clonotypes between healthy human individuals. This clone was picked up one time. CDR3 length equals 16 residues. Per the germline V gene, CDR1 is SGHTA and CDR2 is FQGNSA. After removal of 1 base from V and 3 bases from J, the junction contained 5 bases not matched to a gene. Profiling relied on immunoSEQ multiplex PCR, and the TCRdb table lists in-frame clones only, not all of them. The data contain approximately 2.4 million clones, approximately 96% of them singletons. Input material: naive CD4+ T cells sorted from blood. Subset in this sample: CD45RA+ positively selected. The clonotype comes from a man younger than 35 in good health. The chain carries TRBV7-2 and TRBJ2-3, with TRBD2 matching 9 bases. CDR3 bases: TGTGCCAGCAGCTTAGTGTCTAGCGGGAATACAGATACGCAGTATTTT. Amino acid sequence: CASSLVSSGNTDTQYF.